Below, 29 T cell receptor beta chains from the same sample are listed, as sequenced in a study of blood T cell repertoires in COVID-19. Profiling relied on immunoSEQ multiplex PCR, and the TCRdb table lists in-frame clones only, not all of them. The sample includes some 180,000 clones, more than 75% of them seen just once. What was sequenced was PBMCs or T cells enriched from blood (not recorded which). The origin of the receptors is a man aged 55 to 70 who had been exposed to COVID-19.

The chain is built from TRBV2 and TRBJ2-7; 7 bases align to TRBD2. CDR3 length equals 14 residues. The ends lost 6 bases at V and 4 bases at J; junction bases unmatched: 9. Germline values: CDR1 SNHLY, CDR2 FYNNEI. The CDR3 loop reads CASSLLAKRYEQYF. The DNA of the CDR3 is TGTGCCAGCAGCCTACTAGCGAAGAGGTACGAGCAGTACTTC.

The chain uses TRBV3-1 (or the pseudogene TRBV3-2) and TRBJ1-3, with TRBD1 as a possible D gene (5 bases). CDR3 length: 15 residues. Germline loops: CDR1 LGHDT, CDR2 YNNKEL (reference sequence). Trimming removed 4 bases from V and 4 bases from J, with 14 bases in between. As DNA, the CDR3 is TGTGCCAGCAGCCCCCACCCAGGGCTAGGAAACACCATATATTTT. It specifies CASSPHPGLGNTIYF.

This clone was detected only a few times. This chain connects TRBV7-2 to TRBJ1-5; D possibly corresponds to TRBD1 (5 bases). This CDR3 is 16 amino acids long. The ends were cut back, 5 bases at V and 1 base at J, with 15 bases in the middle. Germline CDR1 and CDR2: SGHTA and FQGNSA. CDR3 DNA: TGTGCCAGCAGCGACCGAAGCGGGGGGAGCAATCAGCCCCAGCATTTT. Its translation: CASSDRSGGSNQPQHF.

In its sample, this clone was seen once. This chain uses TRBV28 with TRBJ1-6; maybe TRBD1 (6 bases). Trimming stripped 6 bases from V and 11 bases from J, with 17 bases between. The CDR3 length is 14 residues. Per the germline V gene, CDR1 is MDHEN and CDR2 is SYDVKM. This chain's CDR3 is CASSATGVRPPLHF. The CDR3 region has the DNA TGTGCCAGCAGCGCGACAGGTGTAAGGCCACCCCTCCACTTT.

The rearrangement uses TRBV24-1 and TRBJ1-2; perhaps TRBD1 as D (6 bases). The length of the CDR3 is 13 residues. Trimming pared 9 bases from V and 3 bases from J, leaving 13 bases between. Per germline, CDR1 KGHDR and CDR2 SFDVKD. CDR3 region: CATGGDNDYGYTF. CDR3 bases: TGTGCCACCGGTGGGGACAACGACTATGGCTACACCTTC.

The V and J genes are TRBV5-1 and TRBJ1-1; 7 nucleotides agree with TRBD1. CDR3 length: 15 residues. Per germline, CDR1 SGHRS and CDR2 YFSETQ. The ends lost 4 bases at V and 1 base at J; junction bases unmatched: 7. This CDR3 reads CASSQTTGPNTEAFF. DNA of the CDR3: TGCGCCAGCAGCCAAACGACAGGGCCGAACACTGAAGCTTTCTTT.

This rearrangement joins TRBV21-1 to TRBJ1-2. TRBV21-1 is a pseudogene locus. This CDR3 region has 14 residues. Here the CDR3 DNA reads TGTGCCAGCAGCAAATGCGGGACGGTCTATGGCTACACCTTC. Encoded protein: CASSKCGTVYGYTF.

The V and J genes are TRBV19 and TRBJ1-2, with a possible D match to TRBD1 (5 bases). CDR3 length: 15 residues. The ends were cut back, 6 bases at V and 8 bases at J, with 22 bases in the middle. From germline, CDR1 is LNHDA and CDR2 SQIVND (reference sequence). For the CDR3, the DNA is TGTGCCAGTAGGCCTCAGGAGCAGGGAAGGTACGGCTACACCTTC. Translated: CASRPQEQGRYGYTF.

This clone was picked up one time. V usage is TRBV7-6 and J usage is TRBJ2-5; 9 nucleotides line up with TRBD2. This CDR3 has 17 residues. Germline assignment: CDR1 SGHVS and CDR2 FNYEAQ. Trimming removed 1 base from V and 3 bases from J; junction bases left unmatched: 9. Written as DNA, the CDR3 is TGTGCCAGCAGCTTAGGGTTAGCGGGAGCTGCAGAAGAGACCCAGTACTTC. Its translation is CASSLGLAGAAEETQYF.

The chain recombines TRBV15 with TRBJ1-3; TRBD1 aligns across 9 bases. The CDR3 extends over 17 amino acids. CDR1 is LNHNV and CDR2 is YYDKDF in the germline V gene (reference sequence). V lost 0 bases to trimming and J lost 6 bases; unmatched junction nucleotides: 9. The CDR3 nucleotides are TGTGCCACCAGCAGAGAGTATCCGGGACAGGGTGCAAACACCATATATTTT. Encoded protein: CATSREYPGQGANTIYF. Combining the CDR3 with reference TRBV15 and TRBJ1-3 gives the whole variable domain DAMVIQNPRYQVTQFGKPVTLSCSQTLNHNVMYWYQQKSSQAPKLLFHYYDKDFNNEADTPDNFQSRRPNTSFCFLDIRSPGLGDTAMYLCATSREYPGQGANTIYFGEGSWLTVV.

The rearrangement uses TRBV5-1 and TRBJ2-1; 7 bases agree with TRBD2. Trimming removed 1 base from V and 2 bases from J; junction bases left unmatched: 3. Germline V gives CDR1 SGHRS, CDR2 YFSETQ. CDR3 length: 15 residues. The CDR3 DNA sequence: TGCGCCAGCAGCTTGTCTAGCGGAACCTACAATGAGCAGTTCTTC. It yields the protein CASSLSSGTYNEQFF.

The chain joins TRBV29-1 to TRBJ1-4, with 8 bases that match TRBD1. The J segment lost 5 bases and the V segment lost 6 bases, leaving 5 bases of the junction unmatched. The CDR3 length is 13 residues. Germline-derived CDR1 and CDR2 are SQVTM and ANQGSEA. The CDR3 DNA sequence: TGCAGCGTGAACAGGGGGGAAAATGAAAAACTGTTTTTT. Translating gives CSVNRGENEKLFF.

The CDR3 DNA reads TGCAGCGTGCGATATCGGGACACCGTCGAAAATACGCAGTATTTT. This encodes CSVRYRDTVENTQYF. The V and J genes are TRBV29-1 and TRBJ2-3; weak D call: TRBD1 (6 bases). Germline V gene lookup returns CDR1 SQVTM and CDR2 ANQGSEA. V shed 6 bases and J shed 7 bases, with 23 bases lying between them. This CDR3 comprises 15 residues.

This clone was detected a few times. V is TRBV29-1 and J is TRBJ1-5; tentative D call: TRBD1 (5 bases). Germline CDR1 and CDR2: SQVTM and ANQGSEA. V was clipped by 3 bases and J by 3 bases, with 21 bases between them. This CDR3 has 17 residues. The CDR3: CSVEMAWGGVHNQPQHF. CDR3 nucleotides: TGCAGCGTTGAGATGGCGTGGGGCGGCGTGCACAATCAGCCCCAGCATTTT. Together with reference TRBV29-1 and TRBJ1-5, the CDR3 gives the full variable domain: SAVISQKPSRDICQRGTSLTIQCQVDSQVTMMFWYRQQPGQSLTLIATANQGSEATYESGFVIDKFPISRPNLTFSTLTVSNMSPEDSSIYLCSVEMAWGGVHNQPQHFGDGTRLSIL.

CDR3 bases: TGTGCCAGCAGCGGCGGGGGGACTAACTATGGCTACACCTTC. Translation: CASSGGGTNYGYTF. The chain employs TRBV5-4 and TRBJ1-2; tentatively, D is TRBD1 (5 bases). Per the germline V gene, CDR1 is SGHNT and CDR2 is YYREEE (reference sequence). The V gene lost 4 bases and the J gene lost 0 bases, with 10 bases spanning the gap. The CDR3 is 14 residues long.

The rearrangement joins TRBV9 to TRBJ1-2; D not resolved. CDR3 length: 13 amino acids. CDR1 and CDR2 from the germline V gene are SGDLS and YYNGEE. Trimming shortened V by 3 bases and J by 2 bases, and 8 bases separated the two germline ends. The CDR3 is CASSAGVNYGYTF. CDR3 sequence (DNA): TGTGCCAGCAGCGCGGGAGTAAACTATGGCTACACCTTC.

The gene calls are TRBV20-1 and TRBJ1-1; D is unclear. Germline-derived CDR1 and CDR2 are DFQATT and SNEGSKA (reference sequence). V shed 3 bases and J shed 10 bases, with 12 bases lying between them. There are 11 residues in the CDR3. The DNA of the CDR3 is TGCAGTGCTAGTCCGGCAGAGGGAGCTTTCTTT. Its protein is CSASPAEGAFF.

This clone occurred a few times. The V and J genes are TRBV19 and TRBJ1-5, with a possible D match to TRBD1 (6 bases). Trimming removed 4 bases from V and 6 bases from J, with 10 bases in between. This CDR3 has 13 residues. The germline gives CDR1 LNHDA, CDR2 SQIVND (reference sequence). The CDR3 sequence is CASSRTVGQPQHF. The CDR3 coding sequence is TGTGCCAGTAGTAGGACAGTGGGTCAGCCCCAGCATTTT.

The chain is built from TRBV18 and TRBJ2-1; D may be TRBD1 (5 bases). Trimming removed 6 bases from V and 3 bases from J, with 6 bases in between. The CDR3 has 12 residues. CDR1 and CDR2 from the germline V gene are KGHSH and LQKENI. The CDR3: CASSDSYNEQFF. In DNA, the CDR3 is TGTGCCAGCTCCGACAGCTACAATGAGCAGTTCTTC.

The CDR3 loop is CASNRQGSSYNEQFF. The CDR3, as DNA: TGCGCCAGCAACAGACAGGGGAGCTCCTACAATGAGCAGTTCTTC. The genes are TRBV5-1 and TRBJ2-1; 8 bases agree with TRBD1. Germline-derived CDR1 and CDR2 are SGHRS and YFSETQ. V shed 6 bases and J 0 bases; nucleotides not matched to a gene: 5. This CDR3 has 15 amino acids.

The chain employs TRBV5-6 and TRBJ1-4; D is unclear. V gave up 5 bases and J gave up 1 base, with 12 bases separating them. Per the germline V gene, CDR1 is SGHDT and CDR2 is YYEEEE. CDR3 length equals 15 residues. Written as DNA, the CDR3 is TGTGCCAGCAGTCCCTTACAGAGAACTAATGAAAAACTGTTTTTT. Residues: CASSPLQRTNEKLFF.

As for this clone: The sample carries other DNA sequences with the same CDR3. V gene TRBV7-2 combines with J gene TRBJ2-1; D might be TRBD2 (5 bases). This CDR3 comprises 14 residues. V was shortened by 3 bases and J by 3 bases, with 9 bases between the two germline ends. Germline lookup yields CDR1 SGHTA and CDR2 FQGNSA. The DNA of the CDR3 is TGTGCCAGCAGCTTGAGGGCGGGCTACAATGAGCAGTTCTTC. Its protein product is CASSLRAGYNEQFF. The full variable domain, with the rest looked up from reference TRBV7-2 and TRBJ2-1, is GAGVSQSPSNKVTEKGKDVELRCDPISGHTALYWYRQSLGQGLEFLIYFQGNSAPDKSGLPSDRFSAERTGGSVSTLTIQRTQQEDSAVYLCASSLRAGYNEQFFGPGTRLTVL.

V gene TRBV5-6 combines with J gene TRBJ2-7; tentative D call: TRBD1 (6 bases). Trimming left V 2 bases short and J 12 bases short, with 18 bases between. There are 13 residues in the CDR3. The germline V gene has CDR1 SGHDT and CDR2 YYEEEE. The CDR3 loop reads CASSFGTPLGSYF. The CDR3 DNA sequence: TGTGCCAGCAGCTTCGGGACACCTCTAGGTTCGTACTTC.

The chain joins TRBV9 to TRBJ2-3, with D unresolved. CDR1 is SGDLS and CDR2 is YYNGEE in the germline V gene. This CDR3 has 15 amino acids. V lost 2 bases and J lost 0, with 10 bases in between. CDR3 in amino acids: CASSVFRSSTDTQYF. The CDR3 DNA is TGTGCCAGCAGCGTCTTCCGGTCTAGCACAGATACGCAGTATTTT.

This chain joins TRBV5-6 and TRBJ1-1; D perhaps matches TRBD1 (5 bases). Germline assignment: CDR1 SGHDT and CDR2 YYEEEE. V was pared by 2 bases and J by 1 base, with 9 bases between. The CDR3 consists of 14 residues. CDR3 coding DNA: TGTGCCAGCAGCTTCGGGCAGGGGAACACTGAAGCTTTCTTT. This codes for CASSFGQGNTEAFF.

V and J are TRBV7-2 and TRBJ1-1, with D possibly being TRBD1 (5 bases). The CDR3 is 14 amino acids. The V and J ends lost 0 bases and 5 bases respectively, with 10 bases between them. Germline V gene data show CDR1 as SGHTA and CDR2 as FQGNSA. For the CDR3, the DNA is TGTGCCAGCAGCTTAGCGCTAAGGGGAACTGAAGCTTTCTTT. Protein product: CASSLALRGTEAFF.

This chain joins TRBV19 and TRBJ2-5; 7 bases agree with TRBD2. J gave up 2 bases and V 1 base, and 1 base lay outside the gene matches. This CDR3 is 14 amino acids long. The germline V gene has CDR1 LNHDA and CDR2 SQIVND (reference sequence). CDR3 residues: CASSIGGGQETQYF. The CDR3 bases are TGTGCCAGTAGTATAGGCGGGGGTCAAGAGACCCAGTACTTC.

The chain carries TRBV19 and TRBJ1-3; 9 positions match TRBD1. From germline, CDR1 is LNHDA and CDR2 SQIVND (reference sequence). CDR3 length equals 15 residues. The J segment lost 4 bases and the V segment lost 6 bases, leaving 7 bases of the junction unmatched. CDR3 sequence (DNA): TGTGCCAGTAGACTGACAGGGGGTGCCGGAAACACCATATATTTT. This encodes CASRLTGGAGNTIYF.

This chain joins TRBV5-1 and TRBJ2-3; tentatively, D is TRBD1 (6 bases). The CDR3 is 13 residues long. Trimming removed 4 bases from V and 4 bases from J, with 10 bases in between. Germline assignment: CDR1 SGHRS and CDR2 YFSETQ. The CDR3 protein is CASSPTGPDTQYF. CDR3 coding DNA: TGCGCCAGCAGCCCAACAGGGCCAGATACGCAGTATTTT.